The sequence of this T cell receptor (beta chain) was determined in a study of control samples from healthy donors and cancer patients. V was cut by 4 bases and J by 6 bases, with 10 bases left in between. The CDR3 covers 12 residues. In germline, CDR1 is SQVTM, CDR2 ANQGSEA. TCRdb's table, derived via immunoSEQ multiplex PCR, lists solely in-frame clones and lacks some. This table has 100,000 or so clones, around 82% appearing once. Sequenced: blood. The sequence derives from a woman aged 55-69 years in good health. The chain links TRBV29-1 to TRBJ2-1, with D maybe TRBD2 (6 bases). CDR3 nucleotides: TGCAGCGTTGCGGGACTCAGCAATGAGCAGTTCTTC. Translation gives CSVAGLSNEQFF.